Below, 20 T cell receptor beta chains from the same sample are listed, as sequenced in a study of blood T cell repertoires in COVID-19. Libraries were prepared by immunoSEQ multiplex PCR; TCRdb keeps only in-frame clonotypes and omits some of them. This table holds 50,000 to 70,000 clones, approximately 84% found once. Sequenced material: peripheral blood. Receptors originate from an elderly man with COVID-19, enrolled during active disease.

The V call is TRBV20-1, the J call TRBJ1-2, with a tentative D call TRBD1 (5 bases). Trimming cost V 5 bases and J 5 bases, with 9 bases left between them. The CDR3 has 11 amino acids. Looked up from germline, CDR1 is DFQATT and CDR2 is SNEGSKA (reference sequence). For the CDR3, the DNA is TGCAGTGCTGACAGCGAATATGGCTACACCTTC. Its protein is CSADSEYGYTF.

The rearrangement uses TRBV7-2 and TRBJ1-1, with D perhaps matching TRBD1 (6 bases). This CDR3 region has 12 residues. Trimming left V 5 bases short and J 11 bases short, with 15 bases between. Germline lookup yields CDR1 SGHTA and CDR2 FQGNSA. Here the CDR3 reads CASSLDRPPAFF. CDR3 coding DNA: TGTGCCAGCAGCCTCGACAGGCCCCCGGCTTTCTTT.

This clone has only a few counts. The chain recombines TRBV29-1 with TRBJ2-3; 14 nucleotides match TRBD2. The length of the CDR3 is 15 residues. The germline V gene encodes CDR1 SQVTM and CDR2 ANQGSEA. V was pared by 5 bases and J by 6 bases, with 7 bases of the junction left unmatched. The CDR3 here is CSVQTSGRATDTQYF. In DNA, the CDR3 is TGCAGCGTTCAGACTAGCGGGAGGGCCACGGATACGCAGTATTTT.

This chain connects TRBV7-8 to TRBJ1-6; 9 nucleotides agree with TRBD1. The CDR3 sequence is 18 residues long. The junction had 9 bases not matched to a gene; V was cut back by 2 bases and J by 4 bases. Germline CDR1 reads SGHVS; CDR2 reads FQNEAQ. The CDR3 nucleotides are TGTGCCAGCAGCTTACTCCAGGGGACAGGGTCGTATAATTCACCCCTCCACTTT. Protein product: CASSLLQGTGSYNSPLHF.

The chain uses TRBV3-1 (or the pseudogene TRBV3-2) and TRBJ1-1; D is uncertain. Deletions cut 1 base from V and 5 bases from J, with 14 bases between. This CDR3 contains 15 residues. Germline assignment: CDR1 LGHDT and CDR2 YNNKEL (reference sequence). The CDR3 nucleotides read TGTGCCAGCAGCCAAGTTCCTGGGCGAGGGACTGAAGCTTTCTTT. Its translation is CASSQVPGRGTEAFF.

This chain connects TRBV27 to TRBJ1-4; TRBD1 agrees at 7 bases. V lost 2 bases, J lost 4 bases, and 4 bases stayed unmatched. This CDR3 has 15 amino acids. Germline V gene lookup returns CDR1 MNHEY and CDR2 SMNVEV (reference sequence). The CDR3 loop is CASSLQGQLNEKLFF. In DNA form, the CDR3 reads TGTGCCAGCAGTTTACAGGGACAGCTTAATGAAAAACTGTTTTTT.

The CDR3, as DNA: TGCGCCAGCAGCCAGGGACAGGACTACACAGATACGCAGTATTTT. It encodes CASSQGQDYTDTQYF. This chain connects TRBV4-3 to TRBJ2-3; 8 nucleotides align to TRBD1. The CDR3 spans 15 residues. Trimming took 3 bases from V and 2 from J; bases not matched to a gene: 4. Germline lookup yields CDR1 LGHNA and CDR2 YSLEER.

As regards this clone: Germline and junction disagree at one end, which may indicate a read error. The genes are TRBV4-1 and TRBJ1-1; D not certain. CDR1 MGHRA and CDR2 YSYEKL come from the germline V gene. The CDR3 has 15 residues. The CDR3 nucleotides are TGCGCCAGCAGCGAAGACCAGGTCCTTAACACTGAAGCTTTCTTT. Protein sequence: CASSEDQVLNTEAFF.

By share of the sample, this clone is medium-sized (0.01 to 0.1%). The chain combines TRBV5-1 with TRBJ2-7, with 8 bases aligning to TRBD1. V was pared by 2 bases and J by 6 bases, with 10 bases of the junction left unmatched. The CDR3 loop spans 15 amino acids. Germline loops: CDR1 SGHRS, CDR2 YFSETQ. DNA for the CDR3: TGCGCCAGCAGCTTCAATGGACAGGGACCGCTCGAGCAGTACTTC. Protein: CASSFNGQGPLEQYF.

The chain links TRBV5-1 to TRBJ1-2; a possible D gene is TRBD1 (5 bases). CDR3 length equals 13 residues. V was cut by 5 bases and J by 5 bases, with 13 bases left in between. Germline-derived CDR1 and CDR2 are SGHRS and YFSETQ. CDR3 DNA sequence: TGCGCCAGCAGGAGGAAACAGGAATATGGCTACACCTTC. It translates to CASRRKQEYGYTF.

V gene TRBV9 combines with J gene TRBJ2-3, with 11 bases that match TRBD2. Germline CDR1 is SGDLS and CDR2 is YYNGEE. The V gene end was trimmed by 3 bases and the J gene end by 5 bases; junction bases not matched to a gene: 8. The CDR3 sequence is 16 residues long. CDR3 in DNA: TGTGCCAGCAGCGCCCTTCTAGCGGGAGGAGTAGATACGCAGTATTTT. Amino acids: CASSALLAGGVDTQYF.

The genes are TRBV3-1 (or the pseudogene TRBV3-2) and TRBJ2-5; 11 bases are a match to TRBD2. The junction had 0 bases not matched to a gene; V was cut back by 4 bases and J by 2 bases. The germline V gene encodes CDR1 LGHDT and CDR2 YNNKEL (reference sequence). The CDR3 is 14 residues long. CDR3 protein: CASSLAGGQETQYF. The CDR3 region has the DNA TGTGCCAGCAGCCTAGCGGGAGGGCAAGAGACCCAGTACTTC.

This clone appeared a single time. The genes are TRBV15 and TRBJ2-7; possible D gene TRBD1, 5 bases. The CDR3 length is 17 residues. Germline-derived CDR1 and CDR2 are LNHNV and YYDKDF (reference sequence). V was trimmed by 6 bases and J by 0 bases, leaving 21 bases between them. DNA for the CDR3: TGTGCCACCAGTTTTTCCCCCTCGACAGATTCCTCCTACGAGCAGTACTTC. Translation gives CATSFSPSTDSSYEQYF. The full variable domain, rest sourced from reference TRBV15 and TRBJ2-7, is DAMVIQNPRYQVTQFGKPVTLSCSQTLNHNVMYWYQQKSSQAPKLLFHYYDKDFNNEADTPDNFQSRRPNTSFCFLDIRSPGLGDTAMYLCATSFSPSTDSSYEQYFGPGTRLTVT.

This sequence joins TRBV5-4 and TRBJ1-4; D possibly corresponds to TRBD1 (6 bases). With 2 bases removed from V and 6 bases from J, the gap between germline ends came to 11 bases. The CDR3 spans 14 residues. CDR1 is SGHNT, CDR2 YYREEE, per germline (reference sequence). The CDR3 DNA sequence: TGTGCCAGCAGCTTTTCTCGGACAGATGAAAAACTGTTTTTT. It is translated as CASSFSRTDEKLFF.

The chain links TRBV12-3 or TRBV12-4 to TRBJ1-4, with D hard to call. The CDR3 loop spans 13 amino acids. The ends were cut back, 10 bases at V and 0 bases at J, with 9 bases in the middle. CDR3 coding DNA: TGTGCCACTCACCGGGCAACTAATGAAAAACTGTTTTTT. Translated: CATHRATNEKLFF.

The chain recombines TRBV6-1 with TRBJ1-2; D gene uncertain. This CDR3 region has 15 residues. Germline-derived CDR1 and CDR2 are MNHNS and SASEGT. The germline V and J ends were trimmed by 2 bases and 0 bases, with 10 bases remaining between them. The CDR3 coding sequence is TGTGCCAGCAGTGAATTAGTATTCACTAACTATGGCTACACCTTC. This sequence encodes CASSELVFTNYGYTF.

This clone showed up just once. The rearrangement joins TRBV5-5 to TRBJ1-1; D remains ambiguous. The germline gives CDR1 SGHKS, CDR2 YYEKEE (reference sequence). The CDR3 spans 14 residues. V was pared by 0 bases and J by 4 bases, with 10 bases between. The DNA of the CDR3 is TGTGCCAGCAGCTTGGCTCCGGGTTTCACTGAAGCTTTCTTT. Amino acid sequence: CASSLAPGFTEAFF.

The rearrangement joins TRBV5-1 to TRBJ2-5, with 9 bases lining up with TRBD1. V gave up 0 bases and J gave up 4 bases; unmatched junction bases: 1. Germline CDR1 SGHRS, CDR2 YFSETQ. The CDR3 consists of 14 residues. CDR3 loop: CASSLDRGRETQYF. The CDR3 DNA follows: TGCGCCAGCAGCTTGGACAGGGGGCGAGAGACCCAGTACTTC.

V usage is TRBV19 and J usage is TRBJ1-2, with no clear D. Germline CDR1 and CDR2: LNHDA and SQIVND (reference sequence). Deletions cut 7 bases from V and 7 bases from J, with 22 bases between. This CDR3 contains 15 residues. The CDR3 region has the DNA TGTGCCAGTACCCAGGATAGGACTTTTGGGTCTGGCTACACCTTC. This sequence encodes CASTQDRTFGSGYTF.

The J gene is TRBJ1-1, the V gene TRBV9; 11 bases align to TRBD1. This CDR3 region has 16 residues. V shed 5 bases and J 1 base; nucleotides not matched to a gene: 7. CDR1 is SGDLS, CDR2 YYNGEE, per germline. The CDR3 loop is CASRRGTGGKNTEAFF. The CDR3 DNA reads TGTGCCAGCAGACGCGGGACAGGGGGAAAGAACACTGAAGCTTTCTTT.